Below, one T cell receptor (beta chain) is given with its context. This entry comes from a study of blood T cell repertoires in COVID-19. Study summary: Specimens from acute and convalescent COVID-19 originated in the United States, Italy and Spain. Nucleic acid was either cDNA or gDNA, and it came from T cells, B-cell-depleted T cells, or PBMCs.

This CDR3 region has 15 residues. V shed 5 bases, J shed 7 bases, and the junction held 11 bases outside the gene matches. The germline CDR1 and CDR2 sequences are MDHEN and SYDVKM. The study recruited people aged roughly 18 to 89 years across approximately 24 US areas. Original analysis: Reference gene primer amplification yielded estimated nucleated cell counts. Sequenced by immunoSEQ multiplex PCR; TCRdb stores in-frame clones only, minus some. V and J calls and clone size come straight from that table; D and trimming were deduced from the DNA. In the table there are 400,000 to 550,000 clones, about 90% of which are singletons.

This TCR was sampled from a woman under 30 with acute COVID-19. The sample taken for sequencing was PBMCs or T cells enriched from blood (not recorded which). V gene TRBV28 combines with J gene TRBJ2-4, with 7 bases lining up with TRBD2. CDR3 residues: CASSPYWEGLNIQYF. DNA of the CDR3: TGTGCCAGCAGTCCCTATTGGGAGGGCCTTAACATTCAGTACTTC.